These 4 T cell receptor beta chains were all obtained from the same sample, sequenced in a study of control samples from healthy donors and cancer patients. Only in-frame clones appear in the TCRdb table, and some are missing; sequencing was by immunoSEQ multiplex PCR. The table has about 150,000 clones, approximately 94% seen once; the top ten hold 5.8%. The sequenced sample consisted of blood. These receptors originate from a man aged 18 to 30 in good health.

CDR3 amino acids: CSVGQVNTEAFF. The DNA of the CDR3 is TGCAGCGTTGGACAGGTGAACACTGAAGCTTTCTTT. V is TRBV29-1 and J is TRBJ1-1, with a possible D match to TRBD1 (6 bases). Per germline, CDR1 SQVTM and CDR2 ANQGSEA. This CDR3 contains 12 residues. V dropped 4 bases and J dropped 0 bases, with 6 bases sitting between them.

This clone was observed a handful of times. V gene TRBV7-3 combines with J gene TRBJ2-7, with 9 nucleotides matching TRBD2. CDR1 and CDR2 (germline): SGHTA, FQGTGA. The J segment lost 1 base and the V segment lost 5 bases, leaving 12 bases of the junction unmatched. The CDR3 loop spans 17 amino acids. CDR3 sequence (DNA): TGTGCCAGCAGCCCCCACCATGGACTAGCGATTTCCTACGAGCAGTACTTC. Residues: CASSPHHGLAISYEQYF.

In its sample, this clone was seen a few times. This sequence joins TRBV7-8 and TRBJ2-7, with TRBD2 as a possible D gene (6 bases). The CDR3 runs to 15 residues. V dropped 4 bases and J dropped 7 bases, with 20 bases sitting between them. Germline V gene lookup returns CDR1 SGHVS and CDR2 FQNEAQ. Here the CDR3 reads CASSSRRGKMGEQYF. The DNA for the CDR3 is TGTGCCAGCAGCTCTAGGCGGGGTAAGATGGGAGAGCAGTACTTC.

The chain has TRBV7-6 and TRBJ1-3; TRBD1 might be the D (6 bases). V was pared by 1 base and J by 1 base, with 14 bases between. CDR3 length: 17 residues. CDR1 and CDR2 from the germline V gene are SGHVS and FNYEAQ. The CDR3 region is CASSLERAGESGNTIYF. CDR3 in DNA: TGTGCCAGCAGCTTAGAGCGTGCAGGGGAGTCTGGAAACACCATATATTTT.